There are a few counts of the clone carrying this T cell receptor (beta chain). The antigen remains unidentified. A universal primer site came from template switching; cDNA carried unique molecular identifiers. TCRdb itself ran the 5' RACE reads through MiXCR, one entry per CDR3 protein. The sample yields more than 400,000 distinct CDR3 sequences, approximately 16% seen once. These data come from a study of identical twins. Study conclusions and caveats: Partial confounding of zero-insertion analyses by invariant MAIT and iNKT cells was possible. Those out-of-frame alpha sequences shared by twins showed an excess of low generation probability.

CDR1 and CDR2 (germline): SEHNR, FQNEAQ (reference sequence). CDR3 size: 15 residues. The V gene end was trimmed by 5 bases and the J gene end by 5 bases; junction bases not matched to a gene: 8. This sample was also put to use in a study of yellow fever vaccine responses in identical twins.

The V call is TRBV7-9, the J call TRBJ2-1, with 8 bases aligning to TRBD2. Sequences were obtained from CD4+ T cells sorted from blood. This clonotype originated in a woman aged 18-29 years in good health. CDR3 sequence: CASSQKRESHNEQFF. In nucleotides, the CDR3 is TGTGCCAGCAGCCAGAAGCGGGAGTCACACAATGAGCAGTTCTTC.